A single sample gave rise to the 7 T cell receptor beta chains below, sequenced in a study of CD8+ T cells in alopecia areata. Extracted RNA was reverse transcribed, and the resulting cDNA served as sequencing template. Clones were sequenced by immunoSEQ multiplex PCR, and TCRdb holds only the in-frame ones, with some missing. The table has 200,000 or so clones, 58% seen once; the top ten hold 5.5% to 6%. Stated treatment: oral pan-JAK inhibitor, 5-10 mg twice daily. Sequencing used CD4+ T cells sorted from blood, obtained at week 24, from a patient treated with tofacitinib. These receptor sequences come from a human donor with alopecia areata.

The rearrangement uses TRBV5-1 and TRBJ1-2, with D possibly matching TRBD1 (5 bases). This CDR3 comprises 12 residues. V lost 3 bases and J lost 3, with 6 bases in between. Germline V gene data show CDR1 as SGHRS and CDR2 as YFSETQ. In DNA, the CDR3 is TGCGCCAGCAGCTCGACAGACTATGGCTACACCTTC. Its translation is CASSSTDYGYTF.

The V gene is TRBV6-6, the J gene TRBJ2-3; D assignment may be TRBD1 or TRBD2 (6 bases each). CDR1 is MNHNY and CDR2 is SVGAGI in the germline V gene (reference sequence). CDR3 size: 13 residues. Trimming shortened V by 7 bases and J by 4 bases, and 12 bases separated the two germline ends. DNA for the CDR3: TGTGCCAGCACCGAGAGGGGGGCAGATACGCAGTATTTT. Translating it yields CASTERGADTQYF.

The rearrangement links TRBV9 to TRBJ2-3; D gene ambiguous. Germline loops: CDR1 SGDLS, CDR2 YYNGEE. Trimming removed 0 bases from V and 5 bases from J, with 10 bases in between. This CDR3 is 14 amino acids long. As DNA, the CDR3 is TGTGCCAGCAGCGTAGAAGGGCAAGGAGATACGCAGTATTTT. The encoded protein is CASSVEGQGDTQYF. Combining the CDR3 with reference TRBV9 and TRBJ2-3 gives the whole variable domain DSGVTQTPKHLITATGQRVTLRCSPRSGDLSVYWYQQSLDQGLQFLIQYYNGEERAKGNILERFSAQQFPDLHSELNLSSLELGDSALYFCASSVEGQGDTQYFGPGTRLTVL.

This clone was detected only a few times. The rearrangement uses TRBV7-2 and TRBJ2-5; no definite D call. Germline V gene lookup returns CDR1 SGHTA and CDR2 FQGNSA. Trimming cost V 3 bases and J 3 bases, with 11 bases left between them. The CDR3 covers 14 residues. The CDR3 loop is CASSFRTAEETQYF. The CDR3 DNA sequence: TGTGCCAGCAGCTTCCGGACGGCTGAAGAGACCCAGTACTTC. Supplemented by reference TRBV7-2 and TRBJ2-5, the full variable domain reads GAGVSQSPSNKVTEKGKDVELRCDPISGHTALYWYRQSLGQGLEFLIYFQGNSAPDKSGLPSDRFSAERTGGSVSTLTIQRTQQEDSAVYLCASSFRTAEETQYFGPGTRLLVL.

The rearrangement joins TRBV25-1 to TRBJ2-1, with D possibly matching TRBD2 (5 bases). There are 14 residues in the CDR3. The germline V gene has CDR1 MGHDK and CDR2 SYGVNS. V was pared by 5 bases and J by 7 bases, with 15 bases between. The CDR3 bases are TGTGCCAGCAGTTCCCCGGGAAAATGGAATGAGCAGTTCTTC. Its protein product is CASSSPGKWNEQFF.

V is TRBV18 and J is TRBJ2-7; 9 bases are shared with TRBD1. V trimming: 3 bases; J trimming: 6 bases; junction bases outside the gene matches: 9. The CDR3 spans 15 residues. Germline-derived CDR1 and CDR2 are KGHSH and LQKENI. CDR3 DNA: TGTGCCAGCTCACCCTGGGACAGGGACTCCGGCGAGCAGTACTTC. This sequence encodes CASSPWDRDSGEQYF.

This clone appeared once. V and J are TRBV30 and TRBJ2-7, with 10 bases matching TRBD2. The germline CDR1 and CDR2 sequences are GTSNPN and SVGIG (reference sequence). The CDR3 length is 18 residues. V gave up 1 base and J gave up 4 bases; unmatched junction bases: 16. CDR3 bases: TGTGCCTGGAGTGCCCCCATCTCTATCCTAGCGGGAGATTACGAGCAGTACTTC. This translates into CAWSAPISILAGDYEQYF.